The 5 T cell receptor beta chains listed next were all sequenced from one sample in a study of blood T cell repertoires in COVID-19. Sequenced by immunoSEQ multiplex PCR; TCRdb stores in-frame clones only, minus some. The table includes some 250,000 clones, approximately 83% detected once. Material: peripheral blood. The receptors derive from a woman aged 25-40 years who had recovered from COVID-19.

V and J are TRBV20-1 and TRBJ2-5; tentatively, D is TRBD2 (7 bases). Germline loops: CDR1 DFQATT, CDR2 SNEGSKA (reference sequence). Trimming stripped 3 bases from V and 2 bases from J, with 16 bases between. The CDR3 loop spans 15 amino acids. The CDR3 nucleotides read TGCAGTGCTAGTGTGCCGGGGGGCTTACAAGAGACCCAGTACTTC. It yields the protein CSASVPGGLQETQYF.

The genes are TRBV7-9 and TRBJ2-5, with 10 positions matching TRBD1. There are 14 residues in the CDR3. The germline V gene encodes CDR1 SEHNR and CDR2 FQNEAQ (reference sequence). Trimming at V came to 8 bases and at J to 3 bases, leaving 6 bases not matched to a gene. CDR3 sequence reads: CASGPTGGKETQYF. In nucleotides, the CDR3 is TGTGCCAGCGGACCGACAGGGGGCAAAGAGACCCAGTACTTC.

The chain has TRBV3-1 (or the pseudogene TRBV3-2) and TRBJ2-5; D remains ambiguous. The CDR3 has 16 residues. The V and J ends lost 3 bases and 1 base respectively, with 15 bases between them. Germline CDR1 reads LGHDT; CDR2 reads YNNKEL (reference sequence). CDR3 coding DNA: TGTGCCAGCAGCCACTCACAAGGTAGCCGCCAAGAGACCCAGTACTTC. Translating gives CASSHSQGSRQETQYF.

The rearrangement uses TRBV6-1 and TRBJ1-1; D gene ambiguous. V was cut by 0 bases and J by 0 bases, with 8 bases left in between. CDR1 is MNHNS, CDR2 SASEGT, per germline. The CDR3 totals 15 residues. DNA of the CDR3: TGTGCCAGCAGTGAAGCCCTGGGCATGAACACTGAAGCTTTCTTT. Protein: CASSEALGMNTEAFF.

The rearrangement links TRBV18 to TRBJ2-1, with 7 bases lining up with TRBD1. Unmatched junction bases numbered 5, after V lost 2 bases and J lost 7 bases. Germline V lookup: CDR1 KGHSH, CDR2 LQKENI. The CDR3 is 14 amino acids. The CDR3 DNA reads TGTGCCAGCTCACCAAACAGGGGTGGGAATGAGCAGTTCTTC. It is translated as CASSPNRGGNEQFF. Combining the CDR3 with reference TRBV18 and TRBJ2-1 gives the whole variable domain NAGVMQNPRHLVRRRGQEARLRCSPMKGHSHVYWYRQLPEEGLKFMVYLQKENIIDESGMPKERFSAEFPKEGPSILRIQQVVRGDSAAYFCASSPNRGGNEQFFGPGTRLTVL.